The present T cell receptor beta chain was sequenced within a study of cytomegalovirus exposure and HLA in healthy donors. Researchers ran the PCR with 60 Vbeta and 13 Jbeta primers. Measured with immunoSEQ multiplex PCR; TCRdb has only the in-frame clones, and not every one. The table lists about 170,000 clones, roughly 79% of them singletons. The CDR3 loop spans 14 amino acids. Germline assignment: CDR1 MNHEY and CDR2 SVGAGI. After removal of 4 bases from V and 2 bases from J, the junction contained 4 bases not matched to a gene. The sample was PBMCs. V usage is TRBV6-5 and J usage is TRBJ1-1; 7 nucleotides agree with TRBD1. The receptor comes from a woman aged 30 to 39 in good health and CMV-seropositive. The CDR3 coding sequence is TGTGCCAGCAGTTGGACAGGAGTAAACACTGAAGCTTTCTTT. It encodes CASSWTGVNTEAFF.